The next 14 T cell receptor beta chains were all read from a single sample in a study of beta chain features in type 1 diabetes listed by TCRdb under 2018. The library was built by means of the immunoSEQ multiplex PCR assay. All of the isolated RNA was reverse transcribed with the High Capacity cDNA Reverse Transcription Kit, so expressed TCRB transcripts were sequenced. The clones in this table, taken by TCRdb from immuneACCESS, are in-frame only. Not every clone is retained; where verified, under half of the shortfall comes from an unresolved V gene, and the cause of the rest is unknown. Within this sample are more than 300,000 clones, with approximately 15% of them counted one time only. Approximately 0.02% of the sample belongs to the ten largest clones. The sequencing input was naive CD4+ T cells from blood. The cell subset or site label corresponds to: true naive CD4+ T cells. All receptors derive from a woman aged 18-35 years in good health.

V usage is TRBV23-1 and J usage is TRBJ2-1; 13 positions match TRBD2. TRBV23-1 is known as an ORF, though its function is uncertain. V lost 0 bases, J lost 8 bases, and 10 bases stayed unmatched. CDR3 size: 18 residues. The CDR3 bases are TGCGCCAGCAGTCAATCGCGGTCGGGACTAGCGGGAAGGGATGAGCAGTTCTTC. Translation: CASSQSRSGLAGRDEQFF.

The gene calls are TRBV19 and TRBJ1-5; tentative D call: TRBD1 (5 bases). Germline V gene data show CDR1 as LNHDA and CDR2 as SQIVND (reference sequence). Trimming left V 3 bases short and J 1 base short, with 10 bases between. There are 15 residues in the CDR3. CDR3 region: CASSIPGISNQPQHF. As DNA, the CDR3 is TGTGCCAGTAGTATCCCAGGGATAAGCAATCAGCCCCAGCATTTT.

This clone was detected a few times. The chain carries TRBV7-2 and TRBJ1-2, with 10 bases aligning to TRBD1. Germline CDR1 SGHTA, CDR2 FQGNSA. V was clipped by 4 bases and J by 4 bases; unmatched bases: 9. This CDR3 has 16 amino acids. CDR3 residues: CASSSPRTGGRYGYTF. DNA of the CDR3: TGTGCCAGCAGCTCCCCCCGGACAGGGGGTCGCTATGGCTACACCTTC.

This clone has a handful of counts. The chain carries TRBV19 and TRBJ2-1; TRBD2 aligns across 9 bases. The germline V gene encodes CDR1 LNHDA and CDR2 SQIVND (reference sequence). V dropped 3 bases and J dropped 6; count of bases not matched to a gene: 9. The CDR3 has 16 amino acids. CDR3 in DNA: TGTGCCAGTAGTATCGTGAGCGGGAGGACTATCAATGAGCAGTTCTTC. Translated, it gives CASSIVSGRTINEQFF.

This clone was seen a single time. This rearrangement joins TRBV20-1 to TRBJ2-7; D is ambiguous. V was pared by 5 bases and J by 5 bases, with 7 bases between. CDR1 is DFQATT, CDR2 SNEGSKA, per germline (reference sequence). CDR3 length equals 10 residues. The CDR3 DNA reads TGCAGTGCTCCCGTAAACGAGCAGTACTTC. Amino acid sequence: CSAPVNEQYF.

In its sample, this clone was seen once. The chain combines TRBV30 with TRBJ2-6; no clear D. The CDR3 totals 15 residues. The germline V gene has CDR1 GTSNPN and CDR2 SVGIG (reference sequence). V dropped 3 bases and J dropped 0 bases, with 9 bases sitting between them. This chain's CDR3 is CAWRQTVSGANVLTF. CDR3 in DNA: TGTGCCTGGAGGCAGACTGTCTCTGGGGCCAACGTCCTGACTTTC.

This clone came up a few times. The chain is built from TRBV11-2 and TRBJ2-7, with D possibly matching TRBD2 (6 bases). The germline V gene encodes CDR1 SGHAT and CDR2 FQNNGV. The CDR3 spans 18 residues. Trimming left V 2 bases short and J 3 bases short, with 23 bases between. Here the CDR3 DNA reads TGTGCCAGCAGCTTAAGGGAAGTCGGGAGATCCGGGGGCTACGAGCAGTACTTC. Translating gives CASSLREVGRSGGYEQYF.

This clone was observed a few times. The rearrangement links TRBV11-2 to TRBJ2-7, with D perhaps TRBD2 (6 bases). The CDR3 contains 15 residues. Germline lookup yields CDR1 SGHAT and CDR2 FQNNGV. V lost 5 bases and J 0 bases, leaving 14 bases between the germline ends. The CDR3 sequence: CASSRLGVGSYEQYF. The CDR3 DNA reads TGTGCCAGCAGCAGACTAGGGGTGGGCTCCTACGAGCAGTACTTC. The whole variable domain, filled in from reference TRBV11-2 and TRBJ2-7, reads EAGVAQSPRYKIIEKRQSVAFWCNPISGHATLYWYQQILGQGPKLLIQFQNNGVVDDSQLPKDRFSAERLKGVDSTLKIQPAKLEDSAVYLCASSRLGVGSYEQYFGPGTRLTVT.

There are a few counts of this clone. The rearrangement uses TRBV28 and TRBJ2-7, with 10 positions matching TRBD1. Trimming removed 5 bases from V and 5 bases from J; junction bases left unmatched: 9. Per germline, CDR1 MDHEN and CDR2 SYDVKM. The CDR3 contains 15 residues. CDR3 loop: CASSIPLTGGNEQYF. CDR3 nucleotides: TGTGCCAGCAGTATCCCCCTGACAGGGGGCAACGAGCAGTACTTC.

The chain joins TRBV5-4 to TRBJ2-5, with 8 bases lining up with TRBD1. The CDR3 totals 15 residues. The germline V gene has CDR1 SGHNT and CDR2 YYREEE (reference sequence). Trimming at V came to 1 base and at J to 0 bases, leaving 2 bases not matched to a gene. The CDR3 spells CASSLTGGYQETQYF. In DNA form, the CDR3 reads TGTGCCAGCAGCTTGACAGGGGGGTACCAAGAGACCCAGTACTTC.

V and J are TRBV18 and TRBJ2-7; D remains ambiguous. This CDR3 is 14 amino acids long. V shed 4 bases and J shed 2 bases, with 12 bases lying between them. CDR1 KGHSH and CDR2 LQKENI come from the germline V gene. CDR3 nucleotides: TGTGCCAGCTCACTTAACGACTTGGCCTACGAGCAGTACTTC. It codes for CASSLNDLAYEQYF.

The gene calls are TRBV28 and TRBJ1-2, with D unresolved. V lost 6 bases, J lost 3 bases, and 8 bases lay in between. There are 12 residues in the CDR3. Germline assignment: CDR1 MDHEN and CDR2 SYDVKM. Written as DNA, the CDR3 is TGTGCCAGCAGGATGGCCGACTATGGCTACACCTTC. Translated, it gives CASRMADYGYTF.

This rearrangement joins TRBV7-9 to TRBJ2-7; the match to TRBD1 covers 7 bases. J lost 4 bases, V lost 4 bases, and 4 bases had no gene match. This CDR3 comprises 13 residues. Germline CDR1 and CDR2: SEHNR and FQNEAQ (reference sequence). In nucleotides, the CDR3 is TGTGCCAGCAGCTCCCCACAGGGGTACGAGCAGTACTTC. This encodes CASSSPQGYEQYF. Based on the CDR3 plus reference TRBV7-9 and TRBJ2-7, the full variable domain is DTGVSQNPRHKITKRGQNVTFRCDPISEHNRLYWYRQTLGQGPEFLTYFQNEAQLEKSRLLSDRFSAERPKGSFSTLEIQRTEQGDSAMYLCASSSPQGYEQYFGPGTRLTVT.

A few counts support this clone. The rearrangement joins TRBV29-1 to TRBJ1-2; tentative D call: TRBD1 (6 bases). The germline V gene has CDR1 SQVTM and CDR2 ANQGSEA. The CDR3 sequence is 13 residues long. V was clipped by 7 bases and J by 4 bases, with 16 bases between them. The CDR3 region has the DNA TGCAGCGGGGACCGGGACACTGCCTATGGCTACACCTTC. Its protein product is CSGDRDTAYGYTF.